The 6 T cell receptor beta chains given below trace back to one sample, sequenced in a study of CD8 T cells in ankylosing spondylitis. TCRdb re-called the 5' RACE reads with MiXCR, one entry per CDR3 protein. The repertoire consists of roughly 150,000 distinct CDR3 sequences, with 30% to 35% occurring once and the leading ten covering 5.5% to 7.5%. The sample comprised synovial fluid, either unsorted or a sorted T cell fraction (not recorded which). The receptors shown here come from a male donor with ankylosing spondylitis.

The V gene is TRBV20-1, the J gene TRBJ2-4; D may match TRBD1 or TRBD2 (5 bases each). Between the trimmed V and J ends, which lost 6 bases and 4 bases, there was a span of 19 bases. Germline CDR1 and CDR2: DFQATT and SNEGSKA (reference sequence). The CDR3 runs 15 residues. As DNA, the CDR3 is TGCAGTGCCAACCTTGGGACCGCCATTAAAAACATTCAGTACTTC. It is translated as CSANLGTAIKNIQYF.

The CDR3 bases are TGTGCCAGCACCGACCGGGGTGGCGAGCAGTTCTTC. Translation gives CASTDRGGEQFF. The V gene is TRBV6-2 or TRBV6-3, the J gene TRBJ2-1, with D possibly TRBD2 on 5 matching bases. This CDR3 has 12 amino acids. V was shortened by 7 bases and J by 10 bases, with 14 bases between the two germline ends. CDR1 and CDR2 from the germline V gene are MNHEY and SVGEGT.

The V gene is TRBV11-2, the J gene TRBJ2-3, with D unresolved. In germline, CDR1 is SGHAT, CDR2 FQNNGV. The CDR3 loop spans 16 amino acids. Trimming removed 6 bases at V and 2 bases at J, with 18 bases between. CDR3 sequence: CASSMYGYSPTDTQYF. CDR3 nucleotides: TGTGCCAGCAGTATGTATGGATATTCCCCCACAGATACGCAGTATTTT. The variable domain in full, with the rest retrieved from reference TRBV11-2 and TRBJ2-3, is EAGVAQSPRYKIIEKRQSVAFWCNPISGHATLYWYQQILGQGPKLLIQFQNNGVVDDSQLPKDRFSAERLKGVDSTLKIQPAKLEDSAVYLCASSMYGYSPTDTQYFGPGTRLTVL.

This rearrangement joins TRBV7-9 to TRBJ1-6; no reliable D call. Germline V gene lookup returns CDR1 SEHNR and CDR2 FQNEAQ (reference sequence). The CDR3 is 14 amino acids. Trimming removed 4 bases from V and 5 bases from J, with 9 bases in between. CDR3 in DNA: TGTGCCAGCAGCTCCGCCAGTCATAATTCACCCCTCCACTTT. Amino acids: CASSSASHNSPLHF.

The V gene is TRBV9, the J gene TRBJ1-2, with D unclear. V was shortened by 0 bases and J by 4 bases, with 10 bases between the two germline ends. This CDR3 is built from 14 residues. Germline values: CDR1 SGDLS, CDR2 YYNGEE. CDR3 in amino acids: CASSVALGPYGYTF. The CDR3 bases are TGTGCCAGCAGCGTAGCTTTAGGGCCCTATGGCTACACCTTC.

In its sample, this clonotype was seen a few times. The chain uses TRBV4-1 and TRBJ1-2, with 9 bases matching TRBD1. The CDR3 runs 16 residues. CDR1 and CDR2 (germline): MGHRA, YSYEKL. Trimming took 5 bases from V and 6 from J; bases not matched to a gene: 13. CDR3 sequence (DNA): TGCGCCAGCAGCAAGGACAGGGGAACGGAGGGCCATGGCTACACCTTC. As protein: CASSKDRGTEGHGYTF.